This T cell receptor (beta chain) was sequenced during a study of blood T cell repertoires in COVID-19. Study summary: Italy, Spain and the United States were the sources of the convalescent and acute COVID-19 samples. T cells, B-cell-depleted T cells, or PBMCs supplied cDNA or gDNA.

The CDR3 loop spans 15 amino acids. CDR1 and CDR2 from the germline V gene are SGHNT and YYREEE (reference sequence). V was pared by 0 bases and J by 5 bases, with 8 bases of the junction left unmatched. As handled by the study authors: Nucleated cell number was recorded as an estimate derived from reference gene primer amplification. Measured with immunoSEQ multiplex PCR; TCRdb has only the in-frame clones, and not every one. V, J and clone size are those of that table, while D and trimming were read from the DNA. The data show about 110,000 clones, around four fifths seen once. Only one count was recorded for this clone.

This sequence was found in a man between 65 and 79 years old with acute or convalescent COVID-19. The chain employs TRBV5-4 and TRBJ2-7; TRBD2 matches 7 bases. The sample consisted of peripheral blood. CDR3 bases: TGTGCCAGCAGCTTGGCGGGGGGACGGAGAAACGAGCAGTACTTC. Amino acids: CASSLAGGRRNEQYF.